This record covers a single T cell receptor (beta chain). The data originate from a study of T cells in Graves' hyperthyroidism and ophthalmopathy. The investigators amplified TCR beta CDR3 regions from RNA transcripts. HTBI primers drove first-round RT-PCR of the TCR CDR3. TCRdb re-derived calls from the multiplex PCR reads in MiXCR, one entry per CDR3 protein. This table holds around 450,000 distinct CDR3 sequences, roughly 14% found once. PBMCs were obtained from over 8.5 ml fresh peripheral blood. V was clipped by 0 bases and J by 7 bases, with 11 bases between them. CDR1 and CDR2 from the germline V gene are SGDLS and YYNGEE. The CDR3 sequence is 13 residues long.

This TCR was sampled from a woman aged 18-29 years with Graves' hyperthyroidism. Specimen: blood. This rearrangement joins TRBV9 to TRBJ2-7; D call uncertain. The CDR3 sequence is CASSVEIRGEQYF. The CDR3 nucleotides are TGTGCCAGCAGCGTAGAAATTCGTGGGGAGCAGTACTTC.